The clone carrying this T cell receptor (beta chain) was seen a few times. The antigen is undetermined. The V gene end was trimmed by 4 bases and the J gene end by 4 bases; junction bases not matched to a gene: 5. The CDR3 loop spans 14 amino acids. Germline V gene data show CDR1 as SGDLS and CDR2 as YYNGEE. This entry comes from a study of cytomegalovirus exposure and HLA in healthy donors. Study outcomes and limitations: Analysis was carried out at a later point, and it linked a missense DCLRE1C variant to TCR beta V- and J-gene trimming. 87-base-pair reads could not separate some V segments, including TRBV6-2 and TRBV6-3.

The study ran its PCR with 60 Vbeta and 13 Jbeta primers. Profiling relied on immunoSEQ multiplex PCR, and the TCRdb table lists in-frame clones only, not all of them. Altogether roughly 200,000 clones are present, around 70% being singletons, with the ten largest covering 2.6%. Sequenced input: PBMCs. This sequence joins TRBV9 and TRBJ1-3, with 7 bases that match TRBD1. This TCR was recovered from a man aged 35 to 55 in good health and CMV-seropositive. The CDR3 DNA sequence: TGTGCCAGCAGCCTTACAGGGGCCGGAAACACCATATATTTT. Its protein product is CASSLTGAGNTIYF.